This T cell receptor (beta chain) was identified in a study of T cells after yellow fever vaccination. Per germline, CDR1 SGHRS and CDR2 YFSETQ. This CDR3 is 14 amino acids long. The germline V and J ends were trimmed by 4 bases and 2 bases, with 10 bases remaining between them. It was through 5'RACE template switching that TCR cDNA was made, with a universal primer site and UMIs added. TCRdb re-called the 5' RACE reads through MiXCR, storing one row per CDR3 protein. Altogether about 340,000 distinct CDR3 sequences are present, around 13% being singletons, with the ten largest covering 2.5% to 4%. The sequence came from a man younger than 30 who received the YFV17D yellow fever vaccine. This chain uses TRBV5-1 with TRBJ2-1; the D is unclear. The sample was CD4+ T cells sorted from PBMCs, taken 15 days after the yellow fever booster vaccination. The CDR3 loop is CASSADPTYNEQFF. DNA of the CDR3: TGCGCCAGCAGCGCCGACCCGACCTACAATGAGCAGTTCTTC.